These 29 T cell receptor beta chains were sequenced from one sample in a study of memory CD4+ T cells and cytomegalovirus serostatus. The sort gate was single viable CD3+CD4+CD8-CD45RO+ cells for memory CD4+ T cells. The table came from immunoSEQ multiplex PCR; TCRdb's copy has only in-frame clones and leaves some out. Of tens of thousands of clones in the sample, roughly three quarters were seen once. The source material was memory CD4+ T cells from blood. The receptors were gathered from an adult in good health and CMV-seronegative.

J is TRBJ1-1 and V is TRBV5-1; 8 nucleotides match TRBD1. CDR1 and CDR2 (germline): SGHRS, YFSETQ. With V trimmed by 4 bases and J by 1 base, 6 bases remained unmatched. The CDR3 runs 15 residues. This chain's CDR3 is CASSPGDRRNTEAFF. The CDR3 DNA reads TGCGCCAGCAGCCCGGGGGACAGGAGGAACACTGAAGCTTTCTTT.

This chain joins TRBV6-1 and TRBJ2-3; a possible D gene is TRBD1 (5 bases). Germline CDR1 is MNHNS and CDR2 is SASEGT. V shed 3 bases and J shed 0 bases, with 10 bases lying between them. There are 15 residues in the CDR3. Written as DNA, the CDR3 is TGTGCCAGCAGTGACGCTGGGGCCAGCACAGATACGCAGTATTTT. Protein: CASSDAGASTDTQYF.

This clone turned up a few times. The chain combines TRBV18 with TRBJ1-1; D not certain. CDR1 and CDR2 (germline): KGHSH, LQKENI. This CDR3 contains 13 residues. V was pared by 3 bases and J by 1 base, with 6 bases between. CDR3 region: CASSPPTNTEAFF. The CDR3, as DNA: TGTGCCAGCTCACCCCCCACGAACACTGAAGCTTTCTTT. Full variable domain (rest looked up from reference TRBV18 and TRBJ1-1): NAGVMQNPRHLVRRRGQEARLRCSPMKGHSHVYWYRQLPEEGLKFMVYLQKENIIDESGMPKERFSAEFPKEGPSILRIQQVVRGDSAAYFCASSPPTNTEAFFGQGTRLTVV.

This chain uses TRBV6-5 with TRBJ1-5, with unresolved D. The germline V and J ends were trimmed by 8 bases and 3 bases, with 17 bases remaining between them. Germline-derived CDR1 and CDR2 are MNHEY and SVGAGI. This CDR3 has 15 residues. The CDR3 nucleotides are TGTGCCAGCTTGGTTGACGTAAGCCTCAATCAGCCCCAGCATTTT. Amino acid sequence: CASLVDVSLNQPQHF.

This chain uses TRBV5-1 with TRBJ2-7, with D uncertain. V shed 2 bases and J shed 0 bases, with 18 bases lying between them. Germline CDR1 SGHRS, CDR2 YFSETQ. This CDR3 is built from 17 residues. DNA of the CDR3: TGCGCCAGCAGCTTAAATACGGGCGGCTTAAGCTCCTACGAGCAGTACTTC. Protein sequence: CASSLNTGGLSSYEQYF. The variable domain in full, completed from reference TRBV5-1 and TRBJ2-7, reads KAGVTQTPRYLIKTRGQQVTLSCSPISGHRSVSWYQQTPGQGLQFLFEYFSETQRNKGNFPGRFSGRQFSNSRSEMNVSTLELGDSALYLCASSLNTGGLSSYEQYFGPGTRLTVT.

By share of the sample, this clone is medium-sized. The chain employs TRBV18 and TRBJ1-1; 10 nucleotides align to TRBD1. Germline assignment: CDR1 KGHSH and CDR2 LQKENI. The CDR3 length is 13 residues. Trimming cost V 8 bases and J 7 bases; bases outside gene matches: 7. The CDR3 sequence: CASLETGGHEAFF. The DNA of the CDR3 is TGTGCCAGCCTGGAGACAGGGGGCCATGAAGCTTTCTTT.

The chain is built from TRBV19 and TRBJ2-5; D gene ambiguous. V was cut by 3 bases and J by 1 base, with 6 bases left in between. There are 13 residues in the CDR3. Germline V gene data show CDR1 as LNHDA and CDR2 as SQIVND (reference sequence). The CDR3 bases are TGTGCCAGTAGTATCTCGGTCCAAGAGACCCAGTACTTC. It translates to CASSISVQETQYF. Filled out from reference TRBV19 and TRBJ2-5, the complete variable domain reads DGGITQSPKYLFRKEGQNVTLSCEQNLNHDAMYWYRQDPGQGLRLIYYSQIVNDFQKGDIAEGYSVSREKKESFPLTVTSAQKNPTAFYLCASSISVQETQYFGPGTRLLVL.

The CDR3 bases are TGTGCCAGCACTATCTACACCTTC. Residues: CASTIYTF. V is TRBV6-4 and J is TRBJ1-2; D uncertain. This CDR3 is built from 8 residues. Germline loops: CDR1 MRHNA, CDR2 SNTAGT. The ends were cut back, 7 bases at V and 10 bases at J, with 4 bases in the middle.

J is TRBJ2-7 and V is TRBV13; possible D gene TRBD2, 6 bases. The length of the CDR3 is 13 residues. The V and J ends lost 3 bases and 2 bases respectively, with 8 bases between them. Germline V lookup: CDR1 PRHDT, CDR2 FYEKMQ (reference sequence). The CDR3 reads CASSFRRAYEQYF. CDR3 DNA sequence: TGTGCCAGCAGCTTCCGGAGGGCCTACGAGCAGTACTTC.

This chain joins TRBV7-9 and TRBJ2-2; D unresolved. CDR3 size: 12 residues. V lost 5 bases, J lost 7 bases, and 8 bases lay in between. The germline gives CDR1 SEHNR, CDR2 FQNEAQ (reference sequence). Written as DNA, the CDR3 is TGTGCCAGCAGCGAAGACGGCGGGGAGCTGTTTTTT. As protein: CASSEDGGELFF.

The chain couples TRBV6-6 to TRBJ1-4; D is undetermined. This CDR3 region has 16 residues. The V end lost 6 bases, the J end lost 3 bases, and 17 bases lay between the germline ends. Looked up from germline, CDR1 is MNHNY and CDR2 is SVGAGI (reference sequence). The chain's CDR3 is CASRAPPGNPNEKLFF. The DNA of the CDR3 is TGTGCCAGCAGGGCTCCCCCGGGTAATCCTAATGAAAAACTGTTTTTT.

This chain joins TRBV9 and TRBJ2-2; D call uncertain. The CDR3 length is 15 residues. From germline, CDR1 is SGDLS and CDR2 YYNGEE. Trimming stripped 2 bases from V and 3 bases from J, with 11 bases between. This chain's CDR3 is CASSVGDLDTGELFF. DNA of the CDR3: TGTGCCAGCAGCGTCGGAGACTTGGACACCGGGGAGCTGTTTTTT.

This CDR3 is CASSPPGQGAPQHF. CDR3 in DNA: TGTGCCAGCAGCCCGCCGGGACAGGGAGCGCCCCAGCATTTT. The gene calls are TRBV7-9 and TRBJ1-5; the match to TRBD1 covers 9 bases. This CDR3 contains 14 residues. The V gene's germline CDR1 is SEHNR and CDR2 FQNEAQ (reference sequence). Trimming at V came to 5 bases and at J to 9 bases, leaving 8 bases not matched to a gene.

This sequence joins TRBV6-1 and TRBJ2-1; the D call may be TRBD1 or TRBD2 (7 bases each). Germline V lookup: CDR1 MNHNS, CDR2 SASEGT. CDR3 length: 14 residues. V lost 8 bases to trimming and J lost 7 bases, with 18 bases between them. The CDR3 region has the DNA TGTGCCAGCCAACGGCAGGGGGGGTTGAATGAGCAGTTCTTC. Translated, it gives CASQRQGGLNEQFF.

The chain combines TRBV6-5 with TRBJ1-6; a possible D gene is TRBD1 (5 bases). The V gene's germline CDR1 is MNHEY and CDR2 SVGAGI. V lost 3 bases and J 5 bases, leaving 11 bases between the germline ends. This CDR3 comprises 15 residues. CDR3: CASSYTRGNNSPLHF. In DNA form, the CDR3 reads TGTGCCAGCAGTTATACGCGGGGGAATAATTCACCCCTCCACTTT.

This clone was recorded a few times. V is TRBV5-1 and J is TRBJ1-2, with TRBD1 matching 7 bases. Germline V lookup: CDR1 SGHRS, CDR2 YFSETQ. V lost 0 bases to trimming and J lost 5 bases; unmatched junction nucleotides: 4. The CDR3 runs 14 residues. CDR3 bases: TGCGCCAGCAGCTTGGAAGGGGGCGCATATGGCTACACCTTC. Translation: CASSLEGGAYGYTF. Supplemented by reference TRBV5-1 and TRBJ1-2, the full variable domain reads KAGVTQTPRYLIKTRGQQVTLSCSPISGHRSVSWYQQTPGQGLQFLFEYFSETQRNKGNFPGRFSGRQFSNSRSEMNVSTLELGDSALYLCASSLEGGAYGYTFGSGTRLTVV.

The J gene is TRBJ2-5, the V gene TRBV7-8; TRBD2 matches 9 bases. The CDR3 runs to 14 residues. CDR1 SGHVS and CDR2 FQNEAQ come from the germline V gene. With V trimmed by 5 bases and J by 3 bases, 4 bases remained unmatched. Written as DNA, the CDR3 is TGTGCCAGCAGCACGGGACTAGCTAAAGAGACCCAGTACTTC. This codes for CASSTGLAKETQYF.

CDR3 region: CASSASTGGLDTEAFF. As DNA, the CDR3 is TGTGCCAGCAGCGCGAGCACAGGGGGATTGGACACTGAAGCTTTCTTT. The V gene is TRBV9, the J gene TRBJ1-1, with 8 positions matching TRBD1. The V segment lost 3 bases and the J segment 3 bases; nucleotides outside the gene matches: 10. CDR3 length: 16 amino acids. Germline lookup yields CDR1 SGDLS and CDR2 YYNGEE.

V and J are TRBV19 and TRBJ1-1; no firm D call. Germline CDR1 LNHDA, CDR2 SQIVND (reference sequence). V lost 10 bases and J 4 bases, leaving 16 bases between the germline ends. CDR3 length: 13 residues. CDR3 loop: CAIRNGAGTEAFF. CDR3 bases: TGTGCCATACGAAACGGCGCGGGCACTGAAGCTTTCTTT. Drawing the rest from reference TRBV19 and TRBJ1-1, the complete variable domain is DGGITQSPKYLFRKEGQNVTLSCEQNLNHDAMYWYRQDPGQGLRLIYYSQIVNDFQKGDIAEGYSVSREKKESFPLTVTSAQKNPTAFYLCAIRNGAGTEAFFGQGTRLTVV.

This clone occurred a few times. The CDR3 DNA follows: TGCGCCAGCAGCCAGGCCGGGCTCTATGGCTACACCTTC. Its protein product is CASSQAGLYGYTF. The gene calls are TRBV4-3 and TRBJ1-2, with D uncertain. Deletions cut 3 bases from V and 4 bases from J, with 9 bases between. Per germline, CDR1 LGHNA and CDR2 YSLEER. The CDR3 length is 13 residues.

This chain links TRBV6-6 with TRBJ1-1, with D perhaps matching TRBD1 (6 bases). Trimming shortened V by 5 bases and J by 11 bases, and 18 bases separated the two germline ends. CDR3 length equals 13 residues. Germline V gene sequence: CDR1 MNHNY, CDR2 SVGAGI (reference sequence). CDR3 amino acids: CASSPKQGSEAFF. CDR3 coding DNA: TGTGCCAGCAGTCCAAAGCAGGGGAGCGAGGCTTTCTTT.

This chain connects TRBV6-1 to TRBJ2-3, with D possibly being TRBD1 (7 bases). This CDR3 spans 12 amino acids. Germline values: CDR1 MNHNS, CDR2 SASEGT. The V gene lost 7 bases and the J gene lost 7 bases, with 12 bases spanning the gap. The CDR3 protein is CASIQGGHTQYF. The CDR3 DNA follows: TGTGCCAGCATCCAGGGGGGACATACGCAGTATTTT.

V gene TRBV19 combines with J gene TRBJ2-1, with 12 bases lining up with TRBD2. From germline, CDR1 is LNHDA and CDR2 SQIVND (reference sequence). CDR3 length: 16 residues. After removal of 7 bases from V and 3 bases from J, the junction contained 7 bases not matched to a gene. The DNA for the CDR3 is TGTGCCAGTAAAGTCAAGACTAGCGGGGGCTACAATGAGCAGTTCTTC. Its protein is CASKVKTSGGYNEQFF.

This clone has just one count. The rearrangement uses TRBV7-2 and TRBJ1-4; 8 bases are shared with TRBD1. This CDR3 contains 14 residues. With 3 bases clipped from V and 8 bases from J, the junction kept 5 bases outside the gene matches. Germline loops: CDR1 SGHTA, CDR2 FQGNSA. In DNA, the CDR3 is TGTGCCAGCAGCTTCAACAGGGGGGGAGAAAAACTGTTTTTT. It codes for CASSFNRGGEKLFF. The variable domain in full, completed from reference TRBV7-2 and TRBJ1-4, reads GAGVSQSPSNKVTEKGKDVELRCDPISGHTALYWYRQSLGQGLEFLIYFQGNSAPDKSGLPSDRFSAERTGGSVSTLTIQRTQQEDSAVYLCASSFNRGGEKLFFGSGTQLSVL.

This clone was found a few times. V usage is TRBV7-9 and J usage is TRBJ1-5; D not resolved. Looked up from germline, CDR1 is SEHNR and CDR2 is FQNEAQ (reference sequence). This CDR3 spans 15 amino acids. With 3 bases removed from V and 2 bases from J, the gap between germline ends came to 11 bases. The CDR3 sequence is CASSLTEGGNQPQHF. In DNA, the CDR3 is TGTGCCAGCAGCTTGACCGAGGGTGGCAATCAGCCCCAGCATTTT.

The chain uses TRBV7-8 and TRBJ1-4, with D possibly being TRBD1 (5 bases). There are 18 residues in the CDR3. V was trimmed by 2 bases and J by 8 bases, leaving 24 bases between them. Germline V gene data show CDR1 as SGHVS and CDR2 as FQNEAQ. The CDR3: CASSLYTTGGVLIEKLFF. In DNA form, the CDR3 reads TGTGCCAGCAGCTTATACACAACCGGGGGGGTTCTGATAGAAAAACTGTTTTTT.

In its sample, this clone was seen once. This chain connects TRBV28 to TRBJ1-1, with 8 bases fitting TRBD1. The J segment lost 1 base and the V segment lost 2 bases, leaving 15 bases of the junction unmatched. Germline V gives CDR1 MDHEN, CDR2 SYDVKM. The CDR3 sequence is 19 residues long. CDR3 residues: CASSLLFGQGGVTNTEAFF. As DNA, the CDR3 is TGTGCCAGCAGTTTACTCTTTGGACAGGGCGGTGTGACGAACACTGAAGCTTTCTTT. The variable domain in full, with the rest retrieved from reference TRBV28 and TRBJ1-1, is DVKVTQSSRYLVKRTGEKVFLECVQDMDHENMFWYRQDPGLGLRLIYFSYDVKMKEKGDIPEGYSVSREKKERFSLILESASTNQTSMYLCASSLLFGQGGVTNTEAFFGQGTRLTVV.

The chain carries TRBV28 and TRBJ2-5; the D gene is possibly TRBD1 (6 bases). The germline V and J ends were trimmed by 5 bases and 6 bases, with 13 bases remaining between them. The CDR3 runs 13 residues. Germline V gene lookup returns CDR1 MDHEN and CDR2 SYDVKM. CDR3: CASSPGQPKTQYF. Written as DNA, the CDR3 is TGTGCCAGCAGTCCGGGACAACCGAAGACCCAGTACTTC.

This rearrangement joins TRBV28 to TRBJ2-5; 13 bases match TRBD2. Germline CDR1 reads MDHEN; CDR2 reads SYDVKM. V lost 4 bases, J lost 0 bases, and 8 bases stayed unmatched. CDR3 length: 18 amino acids. The chain's CDR3 is CASSSMTSGGINQETQYF. For the CDR3, the DNA is TGTGCCAGCAGTTCCATGACTAGCGGGGGGATTAACCAAGAGACCCAGTACTTC.